The next 32 T cell receptor beta chains were all read from a single sample in a study of tumor and adjacent non-tumor tissue in lung cancer. RNA was extracted from bulk tissue without any cell sorting. More than 3 cm separated this lung sample from the edge of the tumor. Three rounds of nested PCR, following a modified ARM-PCR protocol, produced the TCRbeta library. TCRdb re-derived calls from the multiplex PCR reads in MiXCR, one entry per CDR3 protein. The profile covers more than 85,000 distinct CDR3 sequences, with 60% to 70% appearing a single time and around 17% taken by the ten largest. What was sequenced was distant non-tumor lung tissue. Receptors were obtained from a man between 60 and 75 years old with non-small cell lung cancer.

Details on this clonotype: The conserved phenylalanine or tryptophan is not found at the CDR3 terminus, so this likely reflects a read error. The DNA is left out, because the CDR3 cannot be placed on it with certainty; the CDR3 is given as TCRdb lists it. V is TRBV11-1 and J is TRBJ2-1; the table's D call TRBD1 went unverified against the DNA. The germline V gene has CDR1 SGHAT and CDR2 FQDESV (reference sequence). The CDR3 is made up of 14 amino acids, end residues included. The CDR3 loop is CASNFIGRQDEKFS.

A word on this clonotype: This likely comes from a read error, as the CDR3 has no conserved phenylalanine or tryptophan at its end. The J gene is TRBJ2-1, the V gene TRBV20-1; tentative D call: TRBD2 (6 bases). Germline V gives CDR1 DFQATT, CDR2 SNEGSKA (reference sequence). Between the trimmed V and J ends, which lost 8 bases and 9 bases, there was a span of 26 bases. This CDR3 has 15 residues. The CDR3 loop reads CSLLPAELSGGEQFI. The CDR3 nucleotides read TGCAGTTTATTACCCGCGGAACTTTCCGGGGGTGAGCAGTTCATC.

About this clonotype itself: The junction does not match germline at one end; this may be a read error. This sequence joins TRBV5-6 and TRBJ1-1, with D possibly TRBD1 on 6 matching bases. This CDR3 is built from 16 residues. Germline CDR1 SGHDT, CDR2 YYEEEE. CDR3 residues: CAGSSGRGAENTEAFF. In DNA form, the CDR3 reads TGTGCCGGCAGCTCGGGCAGGGGCGCAGAAAACACTGAAGCTTTCTTT.

A remark on this clonotype: At one end the junction does not follow the germline gene, possibly because of a read error. The V gene is TRBV12-3 or TRBV12-4, the J gene TRBJ2-2; D tentatively fits TRBD1 or TRBD2 (5 bases each). The CDR3 has 13 amino acids. Here the CDR3 reads CASSQGATGELLF. The DNA for the CDR3 is TGTGCCAGCTCCCAAGGGGCTACCGGGGAGCTGTTATTT.

This clonotype has ten or more counts. This chain joins TRBV7-8 and TRBJ2-7; 7 nucleotides match TRBD2. The CDR3 extends over 13 amino acids. Per the germline V gene, CDR1 is SGHVS and CDR2 is FQNEAQ. V was clipped by 4 bases and J by 5 bases; unmatched bases: 5. CDR3 region: CASSWPGGNEQYF. CDR3 bases: TGTGCCAGCAGCTGGCCCGGGGGGAACGAGCAGTACTTC. The full variable domain, rest sourced from reference TRBV7-8 and TRBJ2-7, is GAGVSQSPRYKVAKRGQDVALRCDPISGHVSLFWYQQALGQGPEFLTYFQNEAQLDKSGLPSDRFFAERPEGSVSTLKIQRTQQEDSAVYLCASSWPGGNEQYFGPGTRLTVT.

The J gene is TRBJ2-7, the V gene TRBV28; D might be TRBD1 (6 bases). The CDR3 is 14 residues long. Per the germline V gene, CDR1 is MDHEN and CDR2 is SYDVKM. V lost 6 bases to trimming and J lost 0 bases, with 12 bases between them. CDR3 coding DNA: TGTGCCAGCAGACGACAGGAAACCTCCTACGAGCAGTACTTC. Its protein is CASRRQETSYEQYF.

This clonotype was found once. A clone one base away is much larger, so this may be a read error. This chain connects TRBV24-1 to TRBJ2-7; 7 bases align to TRBD1. The CDR3 runs 13 residues. Per germline, CDR1 KGHDR and CDR2 SFDVKD. In DNA form, the CDR3 reads TGTGCCACCAGCCGACAGGGCTCCTACAAGCAGTACTTC. This gives the protein CATSRQGSYKQYF.

This clonotype is a singleton in its sample. This sequence may be a read error, since a much larger clone differs from it by one base. The chain carries TRBV7-9 and TRBJ1-2, with D unresolved. The CDR3 has 14 amino acids. Germline V gene lookup returns CDR1 SEHNR and CDR2 FQNEAQ (reference sequence). The CDR3 DNA follows: TGTGTCAGCAGCCCCTCTTTATCTAACTATGGCTACACCTTC. Translating gives CVSSPSLSNYGYTF.

This rearrangement joins TRBV7-2 to TRBJ2-3, with D unresolved. The CDR3 is made up of 14 amino acids. Trimming shortened V by 0 bases and J by 4 bases, and 8 bases separated the two germline ends. CDR1 SGHTA and CDR2 FQGNSA come from the germline V gene. This CDR3 is CASSLAGYPDTQYF. CDR3 coding DNA: TGTGCCAGCAGCTTAGCAGGGTACCCAGATACGCAGTATTTT.

As to this clonotype: A clone one base away is much larger, so this may be a read error. The V gene is TRBV5-4, the J gene TRBJ2-3; TRBD1 matches 8 bases. After removal of 6 bases from V and 4 bases from J, the junction contained 7 bases not matched to a gene. In germline, CDR1 is SGHNT, CDR2 YYREEE (reference sequence). CDR3 length equals 14 residues. CDR3 sequence: CASNIDRGADTQYF. DNA for the CDR3: TGTGCCAGCAACATAGACAGGGGTGCAGATACGCAGTATTTT. Full variable domain (rest looked up from reference TRBV5-4 and TRBJ2-3): ETGVTQSPTHLIKTRGQQVTLRCSSQSGHNTVSWYQQALGQGPQFIFQYYREEENGRGNFPPRFSGLQFPNYSSELNVNALELDDSALYLCASNIDRGADTQYFGPGTRLTVL.

Points on this clonotype: With a much larger clone just one base away, this may be a read error. This likely comes from a read error, as the CDR3 has no conserved phenylalanine or tryptophan at its end. The genes are TRBV5-1 and TRBJ1-4, with 7 positions matching TRBD1. The CDR3 loop spans 16 amino acids. CDR1 is SGHRS and CDR2 is YFSETQ in the germline V gene. V was clipped by 2 bases and J by 3 bases; unmatched bases: 7. This chain's CDR3 is CASSFSPGQPNEKLFL. The CDR3 DNA follows: TGCGCCAGCAGCTTTAGTCCGGGACAGCCTAATGAAAAACTGTTTCTT.

This sequence joins TRBV11-2 and TRBJ2-1; 12 bases are shared with TRBD2. Germline V lookup: CDR1 SGHAT, CDR2 FQNNGV. The CDR3 loop spans 15 amino acids. V was clipped by 8 bases and J by 9 bases; unmatched bases: 11. The CDR3 DNA reads as TGTGCCAGCCCTCTAGCGGGAGGGCCGATTGGTGAGCAGTTCTTC. This codes for CASPLAGGPIGEQFF.

Only a few counts were recorded for this clonotype. A junction boundary mismatches the germline segment, possibly from a read error. The gene calls are TRBV11-1 and TRBJ2-1; D possibly corresponds to TRBD1 (5 bases). CDR1 and CDR2 (germline): SGHAT, FQDESV (reference sequence). CDR3 length: 15 amino acids. Here the CDR3 reads CDSSLVRAGINEQSF. The CDR3 DNA follows: TGTGACAGCAGCTTAGTACGGGCAGGGATAAATGAGCAGTCCTTC.

About this clonotype: One junction end does not reproduce the germline sequence, and a read error may be involved. The chain employs TRBV11-3 and TRBJ2-5; D unclear. Germline V lookup: CDR1 SGHNT, CDR2 YENEEA. The CDR3 is 12 residues long. CDR3 loop: CSSSSLRETQYF. CDR3 DNA sequence: TGCTCCAGCAGCTCGCTCCGAGAGACCCAGTACTTC.

This clonotype appeared a single time. This may arise from a read error, as a much more abundant clone is one base away. The V gene is TRBV6-5, the J gene TRBJ2-3, with D possibly being TRBD2 (5 bases). CDR1 is MNHEY and CDR2 is SVGAGI in the germline V gene. Trimming left V 6 bases short and J 6 bases short, with 19 bases between. The CDR3 is made up of 15 amino acids. The CDR3 nucleotides read TGTGCCAGCAGACCAAATAGCGAGGGCATGGATACGCAGTATTTT. Its protein is CASRPNSEGMDTQYF.

The rearrangement links TRBV9 to TRBJ1-6; TRBD1 matches 9 bases. CDR1 SGDLS and CDR2 YYNGEE come from the germline V gene. Trimming cost V 2 bases and J 8 bases; bases outside gene matches: 2. The CDR3 runs 14 residues. CDR3 DNA: TGTGCCAGCAGCGTGACAGGGGGAGATTCACCCCTCCACTTT. Translating it yields CASSVTGGDSPLHF.

At least ten counts were recorded for this clonotype. The chain employs TRBV10-2 and TRBJ1-4; D not certain. V lost 2 bases and J lost 8, with 9 bases in between. Germline assignment: CDR1 WSHSY and CDR2 SAAADI. The CDR3 contains 13 residues. The CDR3 DNA sequence: TGCGCCAGCAGTGAGATAGGTCAGGAAAAACTGTTTTTT. Encoded protein: CASSEIGQEKLFF.

A remark on this clonotype: This CDR3 fails to terminate in the conserved phenylalanine or tryptophan, so it likely reflects a read error. The limits of the CDR3 on the DNA are not certain, so only TCRdb's listed CDR3 is given. The chain couples TRBV11-3 to TRBJ2-2; the table's D call TRBD2 went unverified against the DNA. Germline assignment: CDR1 SGHNT and CDR2 YENEEA. The length of the CDR3 is 15 amino acids, counting both ends. The CDR3 spells CASSPRLAMAGEPFI.

A word on this clonotype: One base away lies a much larger clone, so this may be a sequencing read error. V usage is TRBV28 and J usage is TRBJ1-6; 7 bases are shared with TRBD1. This CDR3 spans 14 amino acids. Unmatched junction bases numbered 9, after V lost 5 bases and J lost 11 bases. Germline-derived CDR1 and CDR2 are MDHEN and SYDVKM. This CDR3 reads CASSRDRVGPPLHF. The DNA for the CDR3 is TGTGCCAGCAGTCGCGACAGGGTTGGACCACCCCTCCACTTT.

Remarks on this clonotype: A read error may account for a junction end that differs from germline. The chain couples TRBV30 to TRBJ1-5, with TRBD1 matching over 8 bases. The CDR3 length is 17 residues. The germline CDR1 and CDR2 sequences are GTSNPN and SVGIG (reference sequence). The CDR3 is CVWSRGTGGYSNQPQHF. CDR3 DNA: TGTGTCTGGAGTAGGGGAACAGGGGGATATAGCAATCAGCCCCAGCATTTT. Together with reference TRBV30 and TRBJ1-5, the CDR3 gives the full variable domain: SQTIHQWPATLVQPVGSPLSLECTVEGTSNPNLYWYRQAAGRGLQLLFYSVGIGQISSEVPQNLSASRPQDRQFILSSKKLLLSDSGFYLCVWSRGTGGYSNQPQHFGDGTRLSIL.

The V call is TRBV30, the J call TRBJ2-7; no clear D. CDR3 length: 14 amino acids. Trimming took 4 bases from V and 0 from J, leaving 13 bases between them. Germline V gene data show CDR1 as GTSNPN and CDR2 as SVGIG (reference sequence). Here the CDR3 DNA reads TGTGCCTGGATCCTAACACCGAGCTCCTACGAGCAGTACTTC. Amino acid sequence: CAWILTPSSYEQYF.

Notes on this clonotype: One end of the junction varies from germline; a read error may be responsible. The J gene is TRBJ2-3, the V gene TRBV7-2; 10 bases fit TRBD1. The germline gives CDR1 SGHTA, CDR2 FQGNSA. This CDR3 contains 15 residues. The DNA for the CDR3 is TGTGCCAGCGGAAGACAGGGGGCGCGTGGAGATACGCGGTATTTT. Protein: CASGRQGARGDTRYF.

Of note for this clonotype: A junction boundary mismatches the germline segment, possibly from a read error. The chain carries TRBV5-4 and TRBJ1-6; maybe TRBD1 (5 bases). The CDR3 contains 16 residues. Germline-derived CDR1 and CDR2 are SGHNT and YYREEE (reference sequence). The CDR3 region is CAISLDSGRRNLPLHF. CDR3 DNA: TGTGCCATCAGCTTGGACTCGGGACGGAGGAATTTACCCCTCCACTTT. The variable domain in full, completed from reference TRBV5-4 and TRBJ1-6, reads ETGVTQSPTHLIKTRGQQVTLRCSSQSGHNTVSWYQQALGQGPQFIFQYYREEENGRGNFPPRFSGLQFPNYSSELNVNALELDDSALYLCAISLDSGRRNLPLHFGNGTRLTVT.

Ten or more counts support this clonotype. The chain joins TRBV4-3 to TRBJ2-7, with D possibly matching TRBD2 (5 bases). V shed 1 base and J shed 2 bases, with 9 bases lying between them. CDR3 length equals 14 residues. Germline V lookup: CDR1 LGHNA, CDR2 YSLEER. The CDR3, as DNA: TGCGCCAGCAGCCAAGGTGACGGGACCTACGAGCAGTACTTC. Its translation: CASSQGDGTYEQYF.

The J gene is TRBJ2-1, the V gene TRBV11-1; no reliable D call. In germline, CDR1 is SGHAT, CDR2 FQDESV (reference sequence). The V and J ends lost 4 bases and 15 bases respectively, with 19 bases between them. The CDR3 has 13 amino acids. CDR3 residues: CASSSRTAPRLFF. CDR3 DNA sequence: TGTGCCAGCAGCTCGAGGACCGCCCCTAGGCTGTTCTTC.

The chain uses TRBV29-1 and TRBJ2-7, with a weak D call TRBD2 (5 bases). The length of the CDR3 is 17 residues. The ends were cut back, 0 bases at V and 4 bases at J, with 22 bases in the middle. Germline V gives CDR1 SQVTM, CDR2 ANQGSEA. CDR3 DNA: TGCAGCGTTGAAGATTCTCGGGAAGGGCATTGCTCATACGAGCAGTACTTC. Translation gives CSVEDSREGHCSYEQYF.

Comment on this clonotype: Possible read error: a much larger clone is one base away. V usage is TRBV7-9 and J usage is TRBJ2-2, with 9 bases matching TRBD1. The CDR3 is made up of 16 amino acids. Losses at the gene ends were 10 bases for V and 5 bases for J; bases not matched to a gene: 14. Germline CDR1 is SEHNR and CDR2 is FQNEAQ (reference sequence). CDR3 DNA sequence: TGTGCCAACTCCCCCGTAACAGGGGGCTTGACCGGGGAGCTGTTTTTT. Protein sequence: CANSPVTGGLTGELFF.

The chain uses TRBV7-9 and TRBJ2-3; D gene ambiguous. The ends were cut back, 2 bases at V and 2 bases at J, with 11 bases in the middle. The CDR3 totals 15 residues. Germline CDR1 reads SEHNR; CDR2 reads FQNEAQ (reference sequence). CDR3 nucleotide sequence: TGTGCCAGCAGCTTATTAGAGACAAACACAGATACGCAGTATTTT. This encodes CASSLLETNTDTQYF. Filled out from reference TRBV7-9 and TRBJ2-3, the complete variable domain reads DTGVSQNPRHKITKRGQNVTFRCDPISEHNRLYWYRQTLGQGPEFLTYFQNEAQLEKSRLLSDRFSAERPKGSFSTLEIQRTEQGDSAMYLCASSLLETNTDTQYFGPGTRLTVL.

This clonotype was seen repeatedly, ten times or more. This chain uses TRBV29-1 with TRBJ2-1, with D possibly being TRBD1 (5 bases). This CDR3 has 14 residues. The V gene lost 1 base and the J gene lost 0 bases, with 7 bases spanning the gap. CDR1 is SQVTM and CDR2 is ANQGSEA in the germline V gene. The DNA for the CDR3 is TGCAGCGTTGAAGTACAGGACTCCTACAATGAGCAGTTCTTC. This translates into CSVEVQDSYNEQFF.

This clonotype was seen more than once but under ten times. A much larger clone differs from this one at a single base, so this may be a read error. V usage is TRBV20-1 and J usage is TRBJ1-2; D not resolved. This CDR3 is 12 amino acids long. The germline V and J ends were trimmed by 8 bases and 4 bases, with 14 bases remaining between them. CDR1 and CDR2 (germline): DFQATT, SNEGSKA (reference sequence). The CDR3 DNA follows: TGCAGTACTACTAAAACCAGCTATGGCTACACCTTC. It codes for CSTTKTSYGYTF.

Turning to this clonotype: An end of the junction does not agree with germline; a read error may underlie this. This chain joins TRBV6-5 and TRBJ2-7; TRBD2 is a possible D gene (6 bases). The CDR3 consists of 15 residues. CDR1 MNHEY and CDR2 SVGAGI come from the germline V gene. The CDR3 is CASSYGAGGKGEQYF. Here the CDR3 DNA reads TGTGCCAGCAGTTACGGCGCTGGAGGGAAGGGCGAGCAGTACTTT.

This clonotype was recorded a few times. CDR3 nucleotide sequence: TGCGCCAGCAGCTTGGGGGCTAGCAGAAGCACCGGGGAGCTGTTTTTT. Protein: CASSLGASRSTGELFF. The chain recombines TRBV5-1 with TRBJ2-2, with D perhaps matching TRBD2 (5 bases). CDR1 and CDR2 from the germline V gene are SGHRS and YFSETQ. Trimming cost V 0 bases and J 4 bases, with 13 bases left between them. The CDR3 has 16 amino acids.